This TCR beta chain was recorded in a study of CD8 T cells in ankylosing spondylitis. Overall study findings and caveats: Seemingly characteristic of ankylosing spondylitis blood was a TCR beta motif consisting of about 8 highly homologous variants. Earlier reports found some motif variants in synovial fluid and blood in reactive arthritis. Disease-linked clones had a CD8+ phenotype and relatively low frequency in peripheral blood.

This clonotype was found many times. Its antigen remains unidentified. This CDR3 comprises 15 residues. Germline V gives CDR1 SGHRS, CDR2 YFSETQ. Trimming stripped 2 bases from V and 8 bases from J, with 14 bases between. With molecular barcodes, quantitative 5'-RACE was used to make the TCR beta libraries. TCRdb independently ran MiXCR on the 5' RACE reads; one entry per CDR3 protein. This sample has about 500,000 distinct CDR3 sequences; over 4% occur once, and the top ten carry under 4.5%. The rearrangement links TRBV5-1 to TRBJ1-6; D is perhaps TRBD1 (5 bases). Sequencing was carried out using blood, either unsorted or a sorted T cell fraction (not recorded which). This TCR was sampled from a male donor with ankylosing spondylitis. CDR3 residues: CASSFRQGGDSPLHF. CDR3 coding DNA: TGCGCCAGCAGCTTCCGTCAGGGCGGTGATTCACCCCTCCACTTT. The whole variable domain, remainder taken from reference TRBV5-1 and TRBJ1-6, is KAGVTQTPRYLIKTRGQQVTLSCSPISGHRSVSWYQQTPGQGLQFLFEYFSETQRNKGNFPGRFSGRQFSNSRSEMNVSTLELGDSALYLCASSFRQGGDSPLHFGNGTRLTVT.